This TCR beta chain was found in a study of tissue T cells after allogeneic stem cell transplantation. Sequencing used immunoSEQ multiplex PCR; TCRdb keeps in-frame clones, though not all of them. This table holds about 50,000 clones, around 67% found once. As to this clone: Antigen specificity is unknown. The germline and genes are mouse ones. The read falls 1 residue short of the CDR3 end, and the missing part is taken from the germline J gene.

Germline CDR1 is LGHNA and CDR2 is YSYQKL. The length of the CDR3 is 10 residues. V lost 9 bases, J lost 0 bases, and 1 base lay in between. Overall study findings and caveats: Only a limited share of tissue TCRs appeared in blood or spleen. TCR repertoires tracked anatomic similarity, regardless of disease or transplant status.

The TCR comes from a pool of C57BL/6 mice in good health. The genes are TRBV2 and TRBJ2-3; D gene ambiguous. Specimen: sorted cells pooled from one or two spleens. CDR3 loop: CASSAETLYF. Partial CDR3 DNA: TGTGCCAGTAGTGCAGAAACGCTGTAT.